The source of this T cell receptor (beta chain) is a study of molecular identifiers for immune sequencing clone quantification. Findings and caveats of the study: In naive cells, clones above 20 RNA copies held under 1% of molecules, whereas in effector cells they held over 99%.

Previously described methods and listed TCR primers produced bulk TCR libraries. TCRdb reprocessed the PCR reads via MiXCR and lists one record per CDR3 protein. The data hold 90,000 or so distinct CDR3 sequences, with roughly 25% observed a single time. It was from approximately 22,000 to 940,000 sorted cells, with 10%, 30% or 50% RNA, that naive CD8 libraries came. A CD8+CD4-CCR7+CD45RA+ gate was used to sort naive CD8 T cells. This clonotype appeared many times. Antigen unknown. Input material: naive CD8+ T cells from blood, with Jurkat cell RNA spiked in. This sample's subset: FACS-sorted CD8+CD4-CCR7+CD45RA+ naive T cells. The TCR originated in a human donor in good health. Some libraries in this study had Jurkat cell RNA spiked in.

CDR3 DNA sequence: TGTGCCAGCAGCTTAGCCAATCAGCCCCAGCATTTT. The encoded protein is CASSLANQPQHF. This chain joins TRBV7-9 and TRBJ1-5; D remains unclear. This CDR3 is built from 12 residues. V was pared by 0 bases and J by 3 bases, with 0 bases between. Per the germline V gene, CDR1 is SEHNR and CDR2 is FQNEAQ (reference sequence).